This record looks at one TCR beta chain sequence and its context. A read error may account for a junction end that differs from germline. Germline V gives CDR1 LGHNA, CDR2 YNFKEQ. CDR3 length: 15 residues. Which cohort a participant joined came from the clinical history participants gave. Original analysis: Reference gene primer amplification gave nucleated cell count estimates. Clones were sequenced by immunoSEQ multiplex PCR, and TCRdb holds only the in-frame ones, with some missing. For V, J and clone size, that table is used; D and trimming come from the DNA. The sample shows about 180,000 clones, roughly 89% of them seen only once. The sample belongs to a study of blood T cell repertoires in COVID-19. About the research overall: Spain, Italy and the United States supplied samples that represented acute and convalescent COVID-19.

The material sequenced was PBMCs or T cells enriched from blood (not recorded which). This TCR derives from a woman aged 40 to 49 with acute COVID-19. The V gene is TRBV4-2, the J gene TRBJ1-4; D remains unclear. This CDR3 reads CASSQDEEAKEKLFF. The CDR3 DNA reads TGTGCCAGCAGCCAAGATGAGGAGGCTAAAGAAAAACTGTTTTTT.